The clone carrying this T cell receptor beta chain was counted a few times. Its specificity is not known. The time point is: sample taken at primary tumor resection. Samples came from some 73 TRACERx patients with untreated early-stage lung cancer. Unsorted tumor, nontumor lung tissue or cryopreserved PBMC supplied the whole RNA. Germline CDR1 is SGHAT and CDR2 is FQDESV (reference sequence). The CDR3 totals 16 residues. Trimming took off 7 bases at V and 2 bases at J, with 19 bases between the two ends. TCRdb fed the 5' RACE reads into MiXCR, producing one record per CDR3 protein. The sample lists 23,000 or so distinct CDR3 sequences; about 7.6% were seen once. The sample belongs to a study of spatial heterogeneity in lung cancer. On the study more broadly: Mean representation of each unique TCR and UMI combination in the raw reads exceeded 8.5 occurrences.

Study-wide results and caveats: Ubiquitous, expanded tumor-derived TCRs were more frequently observed in blood at resection than at follow-up.

The origin of this receptor is a male donor with early-stage non-small cell lung cancer. V and J are TRBV11-1 and TRBJ2-3, with TRBD1 as a possible D gene (5 bases). The sequenced sample was PBMCs, obtained at surgery. The CDR3 sequence is CASTYGGVGPTDTQYF. Here the CDR3 DNA reads TGTGCCAGCACCTATGGCGGTGTGGGGCCCACAGATACGCAGTATTTT.